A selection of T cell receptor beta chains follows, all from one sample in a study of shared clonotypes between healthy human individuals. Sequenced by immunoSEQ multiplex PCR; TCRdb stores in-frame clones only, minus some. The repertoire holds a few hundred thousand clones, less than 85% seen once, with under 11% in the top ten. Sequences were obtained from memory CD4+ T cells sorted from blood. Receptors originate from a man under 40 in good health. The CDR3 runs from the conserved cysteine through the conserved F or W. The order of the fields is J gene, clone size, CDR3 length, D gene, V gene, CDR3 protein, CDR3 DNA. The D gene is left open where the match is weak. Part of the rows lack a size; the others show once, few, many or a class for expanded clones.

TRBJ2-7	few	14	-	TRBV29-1	CSVPRPGTSYEQYF	TGCAGCGTGCCCCGTCCAGGGACCTCCTACGAGCAGTACTTC
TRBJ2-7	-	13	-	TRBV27	CASRDSSSYEQYF	TGTGCCAGCCGGGACTCGAGCTCCTACGAGCAGTACTTC
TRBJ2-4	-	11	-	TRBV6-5	CASSYSGIQYF	TGTGCCAGCAGTTACTCGGGCATTCAGTACTTC
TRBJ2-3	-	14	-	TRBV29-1	CSAEDPGGTDTQYF	TGCAGCGCCGAAGACCCCGGAGGGACAGATACGCAGTATTTT
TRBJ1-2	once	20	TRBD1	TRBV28	CASSFSRQGQRDGSDYGYTF	TGTGCCAGCAGTTTTTCCCGACAGGGGCAAAGAGACGGTTCTGACTATGGCTACACCTTC
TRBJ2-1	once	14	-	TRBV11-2	CASSSGPGVNEQFF	TGTGCCAGCAGTTCAGGCCCGGGGGTCAATGAGCAGTTCTTC
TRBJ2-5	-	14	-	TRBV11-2	CASSFNRIQETQYF	TGTGCCAGCAGCTTCAACAGGATCCAAGAGACCCAGTACTTC
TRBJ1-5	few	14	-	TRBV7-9	CASSFDSINQPQHF	TGTGCCAGCAGCTTCGACAGCATTAATCAGCCCCAGCATTTT
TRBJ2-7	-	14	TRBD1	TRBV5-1	CASTLQGTGYEQYF	TGCGCCAGCACACTACAGGGGACCGGCTACGAGCAGTACTTC
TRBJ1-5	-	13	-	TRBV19	CASTQGGNQPQHF	TGTGCCAGTACCCAGGGTGGGAATCAGCCCCAGCATTTT
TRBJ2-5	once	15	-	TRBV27	CASTPRAFSRETQYF	TGTGCCAGCACCCCCCGGGCCTTCTCGAGGGAGACCCAGTACTTC
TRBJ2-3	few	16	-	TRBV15	CATSRVGGPSTDTQYF	TGTGCCACCAGCAGAGTCGGAGGTCCAAGCACAGATACGCAGTATTTT
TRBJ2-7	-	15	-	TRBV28	CASSLGSFNSYEQYF	TGTGCCAGCAGTTTGGGTAGCTTTAACTCCTACGAGCAGTACTTC
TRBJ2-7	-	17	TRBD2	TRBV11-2	CASSPRTSGKSSYEQYF	TGTGCCAGCAGCCCCCGGACTAGCGGGAAAAGTTCCTACGAGCAGTACTTC
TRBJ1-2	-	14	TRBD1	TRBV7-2	CASSFGQAGYGYTF	TGTGCCAGCAGCTTCGGACAGGCCGGCTATGGCTACACCTTC
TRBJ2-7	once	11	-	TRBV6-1	CASSHGEAQYF	TGTGCCAGCAGCCACGGGGAGGCCCAGTACTTC
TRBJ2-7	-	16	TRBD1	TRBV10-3	CAISGHRTGITYEQYF	TGTGCCATCAGTGGACACAGGACAGGGATAACCTACGAGCAGTACTTC
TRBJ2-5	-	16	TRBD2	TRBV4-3	CASSQGGLAGQETQYF	TGCGCCAGCAGCCAAGGGGGACTAGCGGGACAAGAGACCCAGTACTTC
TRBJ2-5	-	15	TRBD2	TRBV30	CAWRMASGPVGTQYF	TGTGCCTGGAGAATGGCTAGCGGGCCAGTGGGGACCCAGTACTTC
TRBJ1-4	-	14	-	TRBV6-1	CASDRQGGVEKLFF	TGTGCCAGCGACAGGCAGGGCGGAGTGGAAAAACTGTTTTTT
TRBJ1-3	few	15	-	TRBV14	CASSQTGFGGNTIYF	TGTGCCAGCAGCCAAACAGGGTTCGGTGGAAACACCATATATTTT
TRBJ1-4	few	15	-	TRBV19	CASSKSASDNEKLFF	TGTGCCAGTAGTAAGTCGGCTTCTGATAATGAAAAACTGTTTTTT
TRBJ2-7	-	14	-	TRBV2	CASSEAHPLSEQYF	TGTGCCAGCAGTGAGGCGCACCCGCTAAGCGAGCAGTACTTC
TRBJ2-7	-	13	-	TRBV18	CASSPPTTDEQYF	TGTGCCAGCTCACCACCTACCACCGACGAGCAGTACTTC
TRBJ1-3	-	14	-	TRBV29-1	CSVNGGFSGNTIYF	TGCAGCGTAAACGGAGGTTTCTCTGGAAACACCATATATTTT
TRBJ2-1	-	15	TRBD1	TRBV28	CASRPRDRVYNEQFF	TGTGCCAGCAGACCCCGGGACAGGGTCTACAATGAGCAGTTCTTC
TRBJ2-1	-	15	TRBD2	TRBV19	CASSTVAGSYNEQFF	TGTGCCAGTAGTACCGTAGCGGGTTCCTACAATGAGCAGTTCTTC
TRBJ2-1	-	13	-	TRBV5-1	CASRDWVGNEQFF	TGCGCCAGCAGGGACTGGGTGGGCAATGAGCAGTTCTTC
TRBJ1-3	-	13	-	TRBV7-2	CASSFNRGSAIYF	TGTGCCAGCAGCTTCAACCGGGGATCCGCCATATATTTT
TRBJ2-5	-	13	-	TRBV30	CAWSPSPWETQYF	TGTGCCTGGAGTCCGTCACCGTGGGAGACCCAGTACTTC
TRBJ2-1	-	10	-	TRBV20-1	CSATYNEQFF	TGCAGTGCTACCTACAATGAGCAGTTCTTC
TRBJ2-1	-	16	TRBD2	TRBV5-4	CASIPRGLAEINEQFF	TGTGCCAGCATCCCCCGAGGGCTAGCGGAGATCAATGAGCAGTTCTTC
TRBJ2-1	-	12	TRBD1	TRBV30	CALDRGFDEQFF	TGCGCCCTAGACAGGGGGTTCGATGAGCAGTTCTTC
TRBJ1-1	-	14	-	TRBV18	CASSPNLGNFEAFF	TGTGCCAGCTCACCAAACCTCGGGAATTTTGAAGCTTTCTTT
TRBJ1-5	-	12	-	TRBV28	CASRVGSQPQHF	TGTGCCAGCAGAGTAGGGAGTCAGCCCCAGCATTTT
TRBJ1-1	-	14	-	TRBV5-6	CATRRQRGSSEAFF	TGTGCCACTCGGCGCCAAAGGGGGTCCTCTGAAGCTTTCTTT
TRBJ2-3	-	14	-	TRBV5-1	CASSNGINTDTQYF	TGCGCCAGCAGTAATGGGATTAACACAGATACGCAGTATTTT
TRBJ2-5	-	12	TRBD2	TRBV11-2	CATGLAGRVQYF	TGTGCCACCGGACTAGCGGGAAGAGTCCAGTACTTC
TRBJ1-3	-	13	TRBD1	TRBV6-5	CASTPRGENTIYF	TGTGCCAGCACTCCCAGGGGGGAGAACACCATATATTTT
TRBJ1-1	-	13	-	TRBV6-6	CASRGLTNTEAFF	TGTGCCAGCAGGGGACTGACGAACACTGAAGCTTTCTTT
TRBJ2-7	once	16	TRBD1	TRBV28	CASSLAGRGLSYEQYF	TGTGCCAGCAGTTTGGCTGGCAGGGGGCTCTCCTACGAGCAGTACTTC
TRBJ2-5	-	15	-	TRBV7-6	CASSRTSSSGETQYF	TGTGCCAGCAGCCGGACCTCTAGCTCAGGGGAGACCCAGTACTTC
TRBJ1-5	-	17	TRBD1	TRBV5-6	CASMLGGQYYSNQPQHF	TGTGCCAGCATGCTGGGGGGACAGTATTATAGCAATCAGCCCCAGCATTTT
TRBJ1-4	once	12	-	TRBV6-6	CASSYGWEKLFF	TGTGCCAGCAGTTACGGGTGGGAAAAACTGTTTTTT
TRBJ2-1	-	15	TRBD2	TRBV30	CAWSIGTSGKNEQFF	TGTGCCTGGAGTATAGGGACTAGCGGGAAGAATGAGCAGTTCTTC
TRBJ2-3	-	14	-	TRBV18	CASSPESFADTQYF	TGTGCCAGCTCACCGGAGTCGTTTGCAGATACGCAGTATTTT
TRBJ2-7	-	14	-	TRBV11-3	CASSLKDSSYEQYF	TGTGCCAGCAGCTTAAAGGACAGCTCCTACGAGCAGTACTTC
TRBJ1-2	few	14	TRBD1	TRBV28	CASSYGQGRRGYTF	TGTGCCAGCAGTTACGGACAGGGGCGACGAGGCTACACCTTC
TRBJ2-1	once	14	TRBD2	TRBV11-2	CASTKGRERNEQFF	TGTGCCAGCACAAAGGGGCGGGAGAGGAATGAGCAGTTCTTC
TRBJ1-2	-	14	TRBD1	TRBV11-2	CASGTPGGNYGYTF	TGTGCCAGCGGAACACCAGGGGGAAACTATGGCTACACCTTC
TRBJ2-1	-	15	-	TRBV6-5	CASRRTGTPSNEQFF	TGTGCCAGCAGAAGGACCGGGACTCCATCCAATGAGCAGTTCTTC
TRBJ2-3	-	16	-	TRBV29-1	CSVPEGLGSSTDTQYF	TGCAGCGTTCCGGAAGGTCTGGGATCTAGCACAGATACGCAGTATTTT
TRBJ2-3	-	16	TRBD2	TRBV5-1	CASSSSKTSGLDTQYF	TGCGCCAGCAGCTCCTCCAAGACTAGCGGGTTAGATACGCAGTATTTT
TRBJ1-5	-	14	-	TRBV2	CASSESRSNQPQHF	TGTGCCAGCAGTGAAAGTCGGAGCAATCAGCCCCAGCATTTT
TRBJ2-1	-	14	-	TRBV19	CASSISNGSPEQFF	TGTGCCAGTAGTATTAGCAACGGGAGTCCCGAGCAGTTCTTC